The text below deals with one TCR beta chain. The ends lost 4 bases at V and 5 bases at J; junction bases unmatched: 6. The CDR3 is 14 amino acids. Authors' methods: Amplified reference gene primers provided the basis for estimating nucleated cell counts. Clones were read by immunoSEQ multiplex PCR, and TCRdb kept only the in-frame ones, dropping some. V and J calls and clone size are copied from that table; D and trimming were computed from the DNA. The top ten clones hold about 2.5% of a sample with roughly 240,000 clones, around 88% of them seen once. This sample was included in a study of blood T cell repertoires in COVID-19. The overall study: Italy, Spain and the United States were the sources of the convalescent and acute COVID-19 samples.

The chain employs TRBV5-3 and TRBJ1-5; the match to TRBD1 covers 7 bases. TRBV5-3 is marked as an open reading frame, function uncertain. This sequence was found in a woman aged 40 to 49 with acute COVID-19. Sample: PBMCs or T cells enriched from blood (not recorded which). The CDR3 is CARSPQQGDQPQHF. In nucleotides, the CDR3 is TGTGCCAGAAGCCCCCAGCAGGGGGATCAGCCCCAGCATTTT.